Here is one T cell receptor (beta chain) with its context. The protocol was immunoSEQ multiplex PCR, while the TCRdb copy is restricted to in-frame clones and leaves out a portion. The profile covers fewer than 30,000 clones, with over 75% appearing a single time and roughly 8% taken by the ten largest. These data are taken from a study of blood T cell repertoires in COVID-19. Germline V CDR1 and CDR2: SGDLS, YYNGEE. The CDR3 runs to 15 residues. Trimming cost V 4 bases and J 10 bases; bases outside gene matches: 10. This chain connects TRBV9 to TRBJ1-6, with 8 bases identical to TRBD1. The source of this sequence is a woman aged 70-85 years with active or convalescent COVID-19. Material: peripheral blood. The CDR3 DNA follows: TGTGCCAGCAGCCCACGAGGACAGGGAGGGTCACCCCTCCACTTT. Translated: CASSPRGQGGSPLHF.